The 9 T cell receptor beta chains in this list originate from one sample, sequenced in a study of Ad26.COV2.S vaccination and SARS-CoV-2 variants. Sequencing used immunoSEQ multiplex PCR; TCRdb keeps in-frame clones, though not all of them. Among 350,000 to 500,000 clones listed, about 92% were seen once. Noted treatment: roughly 18 received Ad26.COV2.S at low or high dose, single or two shots; several received placebo; per-sample allocation not given. The investigators took samples on day 63 after the first vaccine or placebo injection. Specimen: peripheral blood, collected in a trial of Ad26.COV2.S vaccine versus placebo. Every receptor here comes from a person between 18 and 60 years old who received the Ad26.COV2.S COVID-19 vaccine or a placebo.

In this sample, this clone turned up once. The chain has TRBV29-1 and TRBJ2-2; weak D call: TRBD2 (6 bases). V gave up 7 bases and J gave up 3 bases, with 15 bases separating them. The CDR3 is made up of 14 amino acids. From germline, CDR1 is SQVTM and CDR2 ANQGSEA. The CDR3 DNA reads TGCAGCGCGGGGTCAACGGGGGACACCGGGGAGCTGTTTTTT. This codes for CSAGSTGDTGELFF.

This rearrangement joins TRBV28 to TRBJ2-7, with D hard to call. This CDR3 contains 15 residues. V was trimmed by 2 bases and J by 0 bases, leaving 11 bases between them. CDR1 MDHEN and CDR2 SYDVKM come from the germline V gene. CDR3 in DNA: TGTGCCAGCAGTTTACTGTCAGCTAGCTCCTACGAGCAGTACTTC. Translated, it gives CASSLLSASSYEQYF.

The chain links TRBV28 to TRBJ2-3, with D possibly matching TRBD1 (5 bases). Germline values: CDR1 MDHEN, CDR2 SYDVKM. The CDR3 runs to 14 residues. V was cut by 5 bases and J by 4 bases, with 13 bases left in between. CDR3 bases: TGTGCCAGCAGTGGGTCAGGGTTTCCAGATACGCAGTATTTT. Translation: CASSGSGFPDTQYF.

The V and J genes are TRBV27 and TRBJ2-2, with a tentative D call TRBD2 (7 bases). V dropped 2 bases and J dropped 6 bases, with 13 bases sitting between them. The CDR3 consists of 15 residues. The germline V gene has CDR1 MNHEY and CDR2 SMNVEV (reference sequence). This CDR3 is CASSLRGRGPGELFF. CDR3 nucleotide sequence: TGTGCCAGCAGTTTACGGGGGCGGGGGCCCGGGGAGCTGTTTTTT.

The rearrangement links TRBV28 to TRBJ2-7; 7 nucleotides line up with TRBD2. The CDR3 extends over 13 amino acids. V shed 3 bases, J shed 6 bases, and the junction held 5 bases outside the gene matches. The germline CDR1 and CDR2 sequences are MDHEN and SYDVKM. The CDR3 sequence: CASSLVREVEQYF. CDR3 sequence (DNA): TGTGCCAGCAGTTTGGTACGGGAGGTCGAGCAGTACTTC.

This sequence joins TRBV19 and TRBJ2-7; 10 nucleotides line up with TRBD1. CDR1 is LNHDA, CDR2 SQIVND, per germline (reference sequence). V shed 9 bases, J shed 1 base, and the junction held 3 bases outside the gene matches. The CDR3 has 13 amino acids. CDR3 nucleotide sequence: TGTGCCAGCAAGGGACAGGGGTCCTACGAGCAGTACTTC. Translation gives CASKGQGSYEQYF. The full variable domain, rest sourced from reference TRBV19 and TRBJ2-7, is DGGITQSPKYLFRKEGQNVTLSCEQNLNHDAMYWYRQDPGQGLRLIYYSQIVNDFQKGDIAEGYSVSREKKESFPLTVTSAQKNPTAFYLCASKGQGSYEQYFGPGTRLTVT.

The chain joins TRBV18 to TRBJ2-7; 10 bases fit TRBD2. The CDR3 contains 16 residues. With 3 bases clipped from V and 7 bases from J, the junction kept 12 bases outside the gene matches. The germline V gene encodes CDR1 KGHSH and CDR2 LQKENI. The CDR3 coding sequence is TGTGCCAGCTCACCCACGGGACTAGCGAGACCCGAGGAGCAGTACTTC. Encoded protein: CASSPTGLARPEEQYF. The full variable domain, with the rest looked up from reference TRBV18 and TRBJ2-7, is NAGVMQNPRHLVRRRGQEARLRCSPMKGHSHVYWYRQLPEEGLKFMVYLQKENIIDESGMPKERFSAEFPKEGPSILRIQQVVRGDSAAYFCASSPTGLARPEEQYFGPGTRLTVT.

The chain has TRBV12-3 or TRBV12-4 and TRBJ2-3; no reliable D call. This CDR3 is 13 amino acids long. Trimming took off 6 bases at V and 10 bases at J, with 17 bases between the two ends. In DNA, the CDR3 is TGTGCCAGCAGCCGACCCCCGGCGATGGCGCAGTATTTT. Residues: CASSRPPAMAQYF.

The rearrangement links TRBV7-3 to TRBJ2-1, with 11 bases identical to TRBD2. The V and J ends lost 5 bases and 4 bases, in that order; junction bases with no gene match: 4. The CDR3 has 15 residues. Germline V gene data show CDR1 as SGHTA and CDR2 as FQGTGA. The CDR3 DNA follows: TGTGCCAGCAGCCCCGGACTAGCGGGTTACAATGAGCAGTTCTTC. Protein sequence: CASSPGLAGYNEQFF.